This T cell receptor beta chain is drawn from a study of T cell responses to AZD1222 COVID-19 vaccine. The CDR3 loop spans 15 amino acids. V was clipped by 5 bases and J by 1 base, with 14 bases between them. Germline assignment: CDR1 SGHTA and CDR2 FQGTGA. Only in-frame clones appear in the TCRdb table, and some are missing; sequencing was by immunoSEQ multiplex PCR. Of 96,000 or so clones listed, roughly 90% are singletons. The source is an adult in good health. The V gene is TRBV7-3, the J gene TRBJ1-1; no reliable D call. The specimen comprised peripheral blood, sampled on day 0 of AZD1222 vaccination. The DNA of the CDR3 is TGTGCCAGCAGCCCCTCCGGAAAAGGGAACACTGAAGCTTTCTTT. This sequence encodes CASSPSGKGNTEAFF.